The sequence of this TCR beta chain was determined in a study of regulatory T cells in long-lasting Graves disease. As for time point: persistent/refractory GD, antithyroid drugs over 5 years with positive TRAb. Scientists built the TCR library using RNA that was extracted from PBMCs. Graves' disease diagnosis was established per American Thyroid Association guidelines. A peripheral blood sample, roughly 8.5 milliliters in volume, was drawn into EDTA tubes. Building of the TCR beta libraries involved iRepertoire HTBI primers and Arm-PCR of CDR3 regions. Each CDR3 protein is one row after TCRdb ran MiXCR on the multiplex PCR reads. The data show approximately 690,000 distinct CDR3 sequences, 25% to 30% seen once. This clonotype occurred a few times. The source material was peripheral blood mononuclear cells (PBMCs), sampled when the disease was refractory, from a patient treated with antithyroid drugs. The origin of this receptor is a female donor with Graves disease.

As DNA, the CDR3 is TGTGCCAGCAGCTTGAAAGGGGCCACCGGGGAGCTGTTTTTT. It yields the protein CASSLKGATGELFF. The genes are TRBV7-9 and TRBJ2-2; D might be TRBD1 (5 bases). V gave up 3 bases and J gave up 4 bases, with 9 bases separating them. Looked up from germline, CDR1 is SEHNR and CDR2 is FQNEAQ (reference sequence). This CDR3 spans 14 amino acids.